The rows below give T cell receptor beta chains drawn from one sample of a study of PD-L1 blockade in urothelial cancer. This table comes from immunoSEQ multiplex PCR, and its TCRdb copy is limited to in-frame clones, with some not included. In the table there are 35,000 to 55,000 clones, approximately 82% of which are singletons. The starting material was PBMCs, obtained around atezolizumab (anti-PD-L1) treatment. All receptors derive from a man aged 65-85 years with urothelial cancer. Each CDR3 is given without its conserved first and last residue. Each record gives: CDR3 protein, J gene, V gene.

CDR3: ASSLQTGVSYNEQF
J: TRBJ2-1
V: TRBV27

CDR3: ASSSRDTVYREY
J: TRBJ2-7
V: TRBV5-8

CDR3: ASSQAAQETQY
J: TRBJ2-5
V: TRBV4-3

CDR3: ASSQRTISRNNEQF
J: TRBJ2-1
V: TRBV4-3

CDR3: ASSLVGRGSEKLF
J: TRBJ1-4
V: TRBV5-1

CDR3: ASSSHPSGRYNEQF
J: TRBJ2-1
V: TRBV9

CDR3: ATGNARGYGYT
J: TRBJ1-2
V: TRBV10-3

CDR3: ASSYKASGTF
J: TRBJ1-1
V: TRBV28

CDR3: ASSPGGRFGADTQY
J: TRBJ2-3
V: TRBV5-4

CDR3: ASSLPEWTEAF
J: TRBJ1-1
V: TRBV5-4

CDR3: ASSNRIAGGTRGEQF
J: TRBJ2-1
V: TRBV5-1

CDR3: SVRKRAAGGVYNEQF
J: TRBJ2-1
V: TRBV29-1

CDR3: AWSVIQGTYLSGANVLT
J: TRBJ2-6
V: TRBV30

CDR3: ASSITLRDRANGYT
J: TRBJ1-2
V: TRBV19

CDR3: ASSIGQGTNQPQH
J: TRBJ1-5
V: TRBV19

CDR3: ASSSLSRGNNQPQH
J: TRBJ1-5
V: TRBV7-8

CDR3: ASSQDNLRRPSTDTQY
J: TRBJ2-3
V: TRBV4-3

CDR3: ASRLGGSSYNEQF
J: TRBJ2-1
V: TRBV27

CDR3: ASSMEQGAREQY
J: TRBJ2-7
V: TRBV19

CDR3: ASSLDRAGRGYNEQF
J: TRBJ2-1
V: TRBV11-2

CDR3: ASSPGTSGITSYNEQF
J: TRBJ2-1
V: TRBV4-2

CDR3: SVGQAGTEAF
J: TRBJ1-1
V: TRBV29-1

CDR3: ASSSYRVPVNQPQH
J: TRBJ1-5
V: TRBV7-8

CDR3: ASSFGLTGNNEQF
J: TRBJ2-1
V: TRBV5-1

CDR3: AWTPGRSGYT
J: TRBJ1-2
V: TRBV30

CDR3: ASSLKSPGQGFGNTIY
J: TRBJ1-3
V: TRBV7-2

CDR3: ASSAAYRLGTGHEQF
J: TRBJ2-1
V: TRBV7-8

CDR3: ASSGGARNTEAF
J: TRBJ1-1
V: TRBV19

CDR3: ASSLGDRVHYGYT
J: TRBJ1-2
V: TRBV5-1

CDR3: ASSLQKNSPLH
J: TRBJ1-6
V: TRBV27

CDR3: ASSLVGMDSYEQY
J: TRBJ2-7
V: TRBV7-2

CDR3: ASSLVQHGMNTGELF
J: TRBJ2-2
V: TRBV13

CDR3: ASSFVEDYGYT
J: TRBJ1-2
V: TRBV7-9

CDR3: ARGQGDNSPLH
J: TRBJ1-6
V: TRBV30

CDR3: ASSVDVGSSYNEQF
J: TRBJ2-1
V: TRBV9

CDR3: ASRRTGSTDTQY
J: TRBJ2-3
V: TRBV6-1

CDR3: ASSLSDGRNSPLH
J: TRBJ1-6
V: TRBV27

CDR3: ASSPVGGRTEAF
J: TRBJ1-1
V: TRBV28

CDR3: ASTPMGAPDNEQF
J: TRBJ2-1
V: TRBV7-9

CDR3: ASSRKSGGGETQY
J: TRBJ2-5
V: TRBV7-9

CDR3: ASSQGASGSVEQF
J: TRBJ2-1
V: TRBV4-1